This T cell receptor beta chain was identified during a study of shared clonotypes between healthy human individuals. Study-level findings and limits: Shared clonotypes across all four donors exceeded non-shared ones in generation probability.

The CDR3 consists of 14 residues. The germline CDR1 and CDR2 sequences are SGHRS and YFSETQ. Trimming removed 0 bases from V and 1 base from J, with 8 bases in between. Donors were Caucasian adults residing in Nashville, Tennessee, USA. It was into CD45RA+ naive and CD45RA-negative memory subsets that the CD4+ cells were split. The table came from immunoSEQ multiplex PCR; TCRdb's copy has only in-frame clones and leaves some out. Of about 2.4 million clones listed, 93% were seen once; the top ten hold approximately 0.37%. About this clone: No antigen is known for it. This CDR3 is also generated by other DNA sequences in the sample.

Sequencing input: naive CD4+ T cells from PBMCs. Subset denoted: CD45RA+ positively selected. This receptor was taken from a man between 18 and 35 years old in good health. Some clones in this sample may be carry-over from other donors' samples. The chain links TRBV5-1 to TRBJ2-7; no firm D call. The CDR3 DNA reads TGCGCCAGCAGCTTGGTGGATGGTTCCTACGAGCAGTACTTC. Translated, it gives CASSLVDGSYEQYF.